This record looks at one T cell receptor beta chain sequence and its context. Its specificity is unknown. The TCR beta cDNA libraries carried unique molecular identifiers. Some 500,000 cDNA molecules were obtained per 1 to 10 million input T cells. TCRdb ran MiXCR on the PCR reads and lists one entry per CDR3 protein. The data hold roughly 400,000 distinct CDR3 sequences, with 30% to 45% observed a single time. The data derive from a study of post-analysis software for immune sequencing data. Study-wide points: Among roughly five TRBV segments more frequent in patients than controls were TRBV5-6, TRBV5-1 and TRBV20-1. Controls showed significantly higher normalized Chao1 diversity than did multiple sclerosis patients. Analysis by F measure revealed that same-batch samples clustered strongly together.

The J segment lost 5 bases and the V segment lost 3 bases, leaving 10 bases of the junction unmatched. Germline CDR1 and CDR2: SGHTA and FQGNSA. The CDR3 is 16 amino acids. This chain links TRBV7-2 with TRBJ2-3; 8 bases fit TRBD2. Sample: blood. This clonotype was obtained from a girl aged 2 to 9 with multiple sclerosis. CDR3: CASSFRAAGVLDTQYF. The DNA for the CDR3 is TGTGCCAGCAGCTTTCGGGCAGCGGGAGTTCTAGATACGCAGTATTTT.